This is a list of T cell receptor beta chains from one sample in a study of Ad26.COV2.S vaccination and SARS-CoV-2 variants. The assay was immunoSEQ multiplex PCR, and TCRdb's table has in-frame clones only and misses some. Among approximately 480,000 clones, around nine tenths were seen once, and the ten largest hold over 10%. The sequencing used peripheral blood, collected in a trial of Ad26.COV2.S vaccine versus placebo. Receptors originate from a person aged 18-60 years who received the Ad26.COV2.S COVID-19 vaccine or a placebo. The CDR3 runs from the conserved cysteine through the conserved F or W. The order of the fields is V gene, D gene, J gene, clone size, CDR3 protein, CDR3 DNA. The D gene is left open where the match is weak. Only part of the rows carry a size: once, few, many, or a class if the clone is expanded.

>TRBV3-1/TRBV3-2|TRBD2|TRBJ2-5|-
CASSQGTSQETQYF
TGTGCCAGCAGCCAAGGGACTAGCCAAGAGACCCAGTACTTC
>TRBV4-1|TRBD2|TRBJ2-1|-
CASSQDEAGDSNEQFF
TGCGCCAGCAGCCAAGATGAGGCGGGAGACTCCAATGAGCAGTTCTTC
>TRBV27|TRBD2|TRBJ2-5|-
CASRGGTLKAETQYF
TGTGCCAGCAGGGGGGGGACCCTCAAGGCGGAGACCCAGTACTTC
>TRBV4-3|TRBD1|TRBJ1-1|-
CASSPLQGAEAFF
TGCGCCAGCAGCCCACTACAGGGGGCTGAAGCTTTCTTT
>TRBV6-2/TRBV6-3|TRBD1|TRBJ2-1|-
CASSRQGNEQFF
TGTGCCAGCAGCCGACAGGGAAATGAGCAGTTCTTC
>TRBV12-3/TRBV12-4|-|TRBJ1-2|-
CASSFWGNYGYTF
TGTGCCAGCAGTTTCTGGGGTAACTATGGCTACACCTTC
>TRBV5-4|TRBD1|TRBJ2-7|-
CASSLQGAPDEQYF
TGTGCCAGCAGCTTGCAGGGGGCGCCCGACGAGCAGTACTTC
>TRBV9|TRBD2|TRBJ2-1|-
CASSVGLAGNNEQFF
TGTGCCAGCAGCGTAGGACTAGCGGGGAACAATGAGCAGTTCTTC
>TRBV5-1|-|TRBJ1-2|many
CASSLEPGNYGYTF
TGCGCCAGCAGCTTGGAGCCGGGGAACTATGGCTACACCTTC
>TRBV28|-|TRBJ2-1|-
CASSFIMPRNEQFF
TGTGCCAGCAGTTTTATCATGCCGAGGAATGAGCAGTTCTTC
>TRBV19|TRBD1|TRBJ1-1|-
CASSIWTGGLTEAFF
TGTGCCAGTAGTATCTGGACAGGGGGCTTAACTGAAGCTTTCTTT
>TRBV2|TRBD1|TRBJ1-2|-
CASSQEQGSLYGYTF
TGTGCCAGCAGTCAAGAACAGGGGTCCCTCTATGGCTACACCTTC
>TRBV18|-|TRBJ1-5|-
CASSPKPNQPQHF
TGTGCCAGCTCCCCCAAACCCAATCAGCCCCAGCATTTT
>TRBV3-1/TRBV3-2|-|TRBJ1-2|-
CASSQGRGYGYTF
TGTGCCAGCAGCCAGGGACGGGGCTATGGCTACACCTTC
>TRBV7-8|TRBD1|TRBJ1-2|once
CASSLSDRGSGGYTF
TGTGCCAGCAGCCTCTCGGACAGGGGATCAGGTGGCTACACCTTC
>TRBV20-1|TRBD2|TRBJ2-3|once
CSASTSGRALNTDTQYF
TGCAGTGCTAGTACTAGCGGGAGGGCCTTAAACACAGATACGCAGTATTTT
>TRBV29-1|-|TRBJ1-5|once
CSVAPSGDQPQHF
TGCAGCGTTGCCCCTTCGGGGGATCAGCCCCAGCATTTT
>TRBV28|TRBD2|TRBJ2-7|-
CASSFQSGAVGYEQYF
TGCGCCAGCAGTTTCCAAAGCGGGGCCGTAGGTTACGAGCAGTACTTC
>TRBV9|-|TRBJ1-5|once
CASSPNQRDQPQHF
TGTGCCAGCAGCCCGAACCAGAGGGATCAGCCCCAGCATTTT
>TRBV6-2/TRBV6-3|TRBD2|TRBJ2-7|-
CASIPSGTYEQYF
TGTGCCAGCATCCCTAGCGGAACCTACGAGCAGTACTTC
>TRBV13|-|TRBJ2-2|-
CASSLEGVGELFF
TGTGCCAGCAGCCTCGAGGGGGTTGGGGAGCTGTTTTTT
>TRBV19|-|TRBJ2-4|-
CASSGGGMLAKNIQYF
TGTGCCAGTAGTGGTGGGGGTATGCTAGCCAAAAACATTCAGTACTTC
>TRBV6-5|-|TRBJ2-7|few
CASSYSGTRASYEQYF
TGTGCCAGCAGTTACTCCGGGACACGAGCCTCCTACGAGCAGTACTTC
>TRBV19|-|TRBJ1-5|-
CVTRGLPNQPQHF
TGTGTCACTAGAGGTCTCCCCAATCAGCCCCAGCATTTT
>TRBV20-1|-|TRBJ2-5|-
CSASALVVQTQYF
TGCAGTGCTAGTGCTTTAGTGGTTCAGACCCAGTACTTC
>TRBV9|-|TRBJ1-1|-
CANSQGWGEAFF
TGTGCCAACTCCCAGGGTTGGGGTGAAGCTTTCTTT
>TRBV25-1|-|TRBJ2-1|once
CASSAGLNNEQFF
TGTGCCAGCAGTGCGGGCCTTAACAATGAGCAGTTCTTC
>TRBV5-1|-|TRBJ2-2|-
CASSLETGELFF
TGCGCCAGCAGCTTGGAAACCGGGGAGCTGTTTTTT
>TRBV2|TRBD1|TRBJ1-1|-
CASRGTGGVYTEAFF
TGTGCCAGCAGGGGGACAGGGGGTGTGTACACTGAAGCTTTCTTT
>TRBV27|-|TRBJ1-5|-
CASSLSPDPNQPQHF
TGTGCCAGCAGTTTATCCCCTGACCCAAATCAGCCCCAGCATTTT
>TRBV28|-|TRBJ2-1|-
CASKEGVVLNEQFF
TGTGCCAGCAAAGAGGGGGTAGTACTTAATGAGCAGTTCTTC
>TRBV19|TRBD1|TRBJ2-2|-
CASSDGQGRIAGELFF
TGTGCCAGTAGCGATGGACAGGGGAGGATCGCCGGGGAGCTGTTTTTT
>TRBV10-3|-|TRBJ2-7|-
CAISVQGRDEQYF
TGTGCCATCAGTGTGCAGGGGAGGGACGAGCAGTACTTC
>TRBV20-1|TRBD2|TRBJ2-1|once
CSASGGLAGGVAYNEQFF
TGCAGTGCTAGTGGTGGACTAGCGGGAGGTGTTGCCTACAATGAGCAGTTCTTC
>TRBV7-3|-|TRBJ1-1|-
CASSLNGAAEAFF
TGTGCCAGCAGCTTAAATGGGGCAGCTGAAGCTTTCTTT
>TRBV28|-|TRBJ1-2|-
CASSLWGDIYGYTF
TGTGCCAGCAGTTTATGGGGGGATATCTATGGCTACACCTTC
>TRBV5-4|-|TRBJ2-4|-
CASSFRGVTDIQYF
TGTGCCAGCAGTTTCAGGGGAGTTACGGACATTCAGTACTTC
>TRBV7-8|-|TRBJ2-7|-
CASSRTAVSYEQYF
TGTGCCAGCAGCCGGACAGCGGTCTCCTACGAGCAGTACTTC
>TRBV6-5|-|TRBJ2-2|-
CASKWQENTGELFF
TGTGCCAGCAAGTGGCAGGAGAACACCGGGGAGCTGTTTTTT